Here is one T cell receptor (beta chain) with its context. In its sample, this clone was seen once. This receptor's antigen is unknown. Base qualities are missing; no much larger clone stands one base away. In light of the paper, this sample's time point label describes: about 28 days (+/-7) after the second vaccine dose. Explained via the paper, the treatment or condition label denotes: meningococcal conjugate vaccine given as trial control. The vaccinee samples were drawn from two UK trials, COV001 and COV002, one of which was a single-blind randomized controlled phase 2/3 trial testing AZD1222 (ChAdOx1 nCoV-19) in healthy adults. For TCRbeta chain sequencing, PBMC samples from trial participants were taken at day 0 and at day 28 after the second dose. Sequences MDHEN (CDR1) and SYDVKM (CDR2) are obtained from the germline V gene. Trimming leaves V shorter by 6 bases and J shorter by 0 bases, with the junction holding 8 bases beyond the gene matches. The CDR3 runs 17 residues from the cysteine to the phenylalanine. Only the CDR3 part of the read is kept: 51 bases, read in frame from the first base.

The CDR3 regions of human TCRbeta chains were analyzed by immunosequencing. Turning to the authors' computational methods: Repertoire TCRs were matched against a reference library of SARS-CoV-2-specific TCRs generated with the MIRA antigen-specificity platform. Breadth was defined as the fraction of unique TCRs that were SARS-CoV-2-associated. Depth was defined as the fraction of total T cells that were SARS-CoV-2-associated. Each spike-specific TCR was assigned to its reactive spike region and to a CD4 or CD8 class using the MIRA data. Log10-transformed breadth and depth values were compared by one-way ANOVA with Sidak's multiple comparisons tests. TCRdb mirrors the immuneACCESS table, restricted to in-frame sequences. Some clones are absent from its copies; in checked studies, under half trace to an unresolved V gene, and the reason for the others is unknown. That table furnishes V, J and clone size, whereas the DNA furnished D and trimming. In this sample the table shows roughly 200,000 clones, about 95% of which occur a single time. 1.7% of the sample is taken by the ten largest.

The source of the sample is a study of T cell responses to AZD1222 COVID-19 vaccine (dated by TCRdb to the early 2020s). The study in broad terms: TCR sequencing was performed for some 250 trial participants, of whom roughly 200 were given two doses of AZD1222 and some 26 were given two doses of MenACWY control vaccine. Trial participants were enrolled by age into 18-55, 56-69 and 70-plus year subgroups, with about 150, 28 and 57 TCR-sequenced participants respectively.

The investigation overall reported the following: The whole spike protein was spanned by vaccine-associated CD4 TCRs, and dominant responses were seen in regions 160-218 and 743-854. Because no day 14 peak-response samples were available, the repertoires could be characterized only after the peak T cell response. Conclusions about previously exposed vaccinees are limited, since just five to seven AZD1222 recipients were seropositive for SARS-CoV-2 at baseline. Most participants were white British and females outnumbered males, and the authors suggested that clonal diversity may have been underestimated. Reportedly, almost half of the unique spike-specific TCRs recognized epitopes lying outside the regions that are mutated in the B.1.351 and B.1.1.7 variants. The 56-69-year group was small, and its depth increase did not reach significance, likely because of low power. After two AZD1222 doses, spike-specific TCR breadth and depth were significantly higher than at day 0 and than in MenACWY recipients.

The chain employs TRBV28 and TRBJ1-6, with 7 bases aligning to TRBD1. The source of this sequence is an adult who received the MenACWY meningococcal vaccine as a control. Sequencing was performed on peripheral blood, taken 28 days after the second dose of the MenACWY control vaccine. The CDR3 corresponds to CASRSRQGSSYNSPLHF. The sequenced DNA: TGTGCCAGCAGATCACGACAGGGCAGCTCCTATAATTCACCCCTCCACTTT.